This T cell receptor (beta chain) came from a study of T and B cells in COVID-19 patients. Study-wide background: Peripheral blood came from COVID-19 patients with active infection or after recovery. Whole-study results and caveats: Active COVID-19 showed highly clonal TRB repertoires; recovery showed diversity and richness above healthy donors. No sequencing was yet done of CD4+, regulatory or CD8+ subsets, or of SARS-CoV-2-responsive or tetramer+ sorted cells.

Notes on this clonotype: Its target is not known.

TRB was amplified from around 230-520 ng of blood genomic DNA. Germline V CDR1 and CDR2: SGHRS, YFSETQ. Trimming stripped 0 bases from V and 0 bases from J, with 5 bases between. The CDR3 contains 14 residues. TRB rearrangements were amplified by multiplex PCR with BIOMED2 TRB-A/B primers. Via MiXCR, TCRdb re-called the multiplex PCR reads, giving one row per CDR3 protein. Of 7,000 to 9,500 distinct CDR3 sequences listed, 26% were seen once; the top ten hold 15% to 20%. The receptor was derived from a human donor with active COVID-19. The specimen was blood. This chain uses TRBV5-1 with TRBJ2-3; D uncertain. The CDR3 sequence is CASSLEDSTDTQYF. The CDR3, as DNA: TGCGCCAGCAGCTTGGAGGACAGCACAGATACGCAGTATTTT.